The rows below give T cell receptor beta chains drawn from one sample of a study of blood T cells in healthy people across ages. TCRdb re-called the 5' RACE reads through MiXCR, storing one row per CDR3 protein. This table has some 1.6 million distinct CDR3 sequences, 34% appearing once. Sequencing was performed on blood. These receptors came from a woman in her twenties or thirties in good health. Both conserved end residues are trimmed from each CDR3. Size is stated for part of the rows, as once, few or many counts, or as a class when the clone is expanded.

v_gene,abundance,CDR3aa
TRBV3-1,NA,ASSQVAPGGAGTQY
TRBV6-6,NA,ASSYPEQGILGEQF
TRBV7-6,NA,ASSFESAEQY
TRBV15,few,ATSREFSSGGSTDTQY
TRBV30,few,AWGFGAVRPGELF
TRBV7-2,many,ASSLGPLGRWSSYEQY
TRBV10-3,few,AISDSSGGTGELF
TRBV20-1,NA,SASQGNRDEKLF
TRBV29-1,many,SVIFSAVQETQY
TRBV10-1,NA,ASSDGAGVSSYNEQF
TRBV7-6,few,ASSSKAGSQSYEQY
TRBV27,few,ASSPSGTGIHNEQF
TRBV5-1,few,ASSLEPQGREGNEQF
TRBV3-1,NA,ASSPRIRRGTTGELF
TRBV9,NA,ASSALRETPYGYT
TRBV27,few,ASSKPGGGYEQY
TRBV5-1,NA,ASSSTLAGVTDTQY
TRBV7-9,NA,ASSPVDIRYEQY
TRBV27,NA,ASRTGKNSPLH
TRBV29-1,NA,SVSTTLNTEAF
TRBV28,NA,ASSSSGLKETQY
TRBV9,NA,ASSVGGKDNEKLF
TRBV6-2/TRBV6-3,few,ASSPGTAKGVYGYT
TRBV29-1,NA,SVELYGYT
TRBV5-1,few,ASSLASGAADTQY
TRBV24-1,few,ATSDESTSFPTDTQY
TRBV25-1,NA,ASSEYGQGYNEQF
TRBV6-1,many,AGAWDTTYEQY
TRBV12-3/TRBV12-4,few,ASSLATTGGEQY
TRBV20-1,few,SAGGLAQPQH
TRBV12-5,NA,ASGPVGQGGYGYT
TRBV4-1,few,ASSQVDRTPDGYT
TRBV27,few,ASSLSGLAINEQF
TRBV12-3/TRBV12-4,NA,ASRREVTGGWSSSPLH
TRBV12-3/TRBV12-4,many,ASSTGGAYGANVLT
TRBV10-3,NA,AISEQGARGYT
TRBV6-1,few,ASSVIPTEQF
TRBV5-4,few,ASSAWPATADTQY
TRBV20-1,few,SARGDTPGRNEQF
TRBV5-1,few,ASSTGTPVREQY
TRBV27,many,ASSLFDGPGETQY
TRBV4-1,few,ASSQGSQGIDEQF
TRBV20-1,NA,SARDETIAF
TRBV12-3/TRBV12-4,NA,ASSLEGQGINQPQH
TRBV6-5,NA,ASSLGGSTADTQY
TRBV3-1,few,ASSQVVNVNTEAF
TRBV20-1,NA,SLGRVAYEQY
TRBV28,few,ASSGTGDNYGYT
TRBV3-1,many,ASRAGGYYEQY
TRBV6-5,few,ASSNTGTGTSGANVLT
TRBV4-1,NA,ASSQPGNGYNEQF
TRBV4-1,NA,ASSPWDGGAYEQY